Listed below are T cell receptor beta chains from one sample, sequenced in a study of Ad26.COV2.S vaccination and SARS-CoV-2 variants. Clones were read by immunoSEQ multiplex PCR, and TCRdb kept only the in-frame ones, dropping some. Among 440,000 or so clones listed, 89% were seen once. This specimen consisted of peripheral blood, obtained in a trial of Ad26.COV2.S vaccine versus placebo. The receptors were gathered from a person between 18 and 59 years old who received the Ad26.COV2.S COVID-19 vaccine or a placebo. Each CDR3 is given with its conserved first and last residue. The order of the fields is V gene, J gene, clone size, D gene, CDR3 DNA, CDR3 protein. D genes are given only for firm matches. Clone size appears in some rows only: once, few, many, or a class for an expanded clone.

V: TRBV5-5; J: TRBJ1-1; size: NA; D: TRBD1; DNA: TGTGCCAGCAGCTTAGGACAGGGTGGGGCGCACACTGAAGCTTTCTTT; CDR3: CASSLGQGGAHTEAFF
V: TRBV4-1; J: TRBJ1-1; size: NA; D: TRBD1; DNA: TGCGCCAGCAGCCGATCCAGGGGGCCCGACACTGAAGCTTTCTTT; CDR3: CASSRSRGPDTEAFF
V: TRBV6-5; J: TRBJ2-2; size: few; D: NA; DNA: TGTGCCAGCAGTTACGCGAACACCGGGGAGCTGTTTTTT; CDR3: CASSYANTGELFF
V: TRBV19; J: TRBJ2-1; size: NA; D: TRBD2; DNA: TGTGCCAGTACCCCGCGGGGGGATTACAATGAGCAGTTCTTC; CDR3: CASTPRGDYNEQFF
V: TRBV19; J: TRBJ1-4; size: once; D: NA; DNA: TGTGCCAGTAGTATACTGGACAGAAATGAAAAACTGTTTTTT; CDR3: CASSILDRNEKLFF
V: TRBV12-5; J: TRBJ1-1; size: NA; D: NA; DNA: TGTGCTAGTGGTTTTGGGGCTGAAGCTTTCTTT; CDR3: CASGFGAEAFF
V: TRBV19; J: TRBJ2-1; size: once; D: TRBD1; DNA: TGTGCCAGTAACCGGGGACCAGGGGGCGATGAGCAGTTCTTC; CDR3: CASNRGPGGDEQFF
V: TRBV19; J: TRBJ2-7; size: NA; D: NA; DNA: TGTGCCAGTAGTCCATCACAAAACCAGAGGAGCTCCTACGAGCAGTACTTC; CDR3: CASSPSQNQRSSYEQYF
V: TRBV7-2; J: TRBJ1-4; size: NA; D: NA; DNA: TGTGCCAGCAGCTTCGGACAGTCAAATGAAAAACTGTTTTTT; CDR3: CASSFGQSNEKLFF
V: TRBV5-6; J: TRBJ1-2; size: NA; D: TRBD1; DNA: TGTGCCAGCAGCTTAGGACAGGGGTACTATGGCTACACCTTC; CDR3: CASSLGQGYYGYTF
V: TRBV7-9; J: TRBJ1-3; size: few; D: NA; DNA: TGTGCCAGCAGCCGTGGGTCACCAAGCTACAACACCATATATTTT; CDR3: CASSRGSPSYNTIYF
V: TRBV7-9; J: TRBJ1-3; size: NA; D: NA; DNA: TGTGCCAGCAGCCCTTGGGATGGGTTTGGAAACACCATATATTTT; CDR3: CASSPWDGFGNTIYF
V: TRBV7-2; J: TRBJ2-1; size: NA; D: NA; DNA: TGTGCCAGCAGCCCGGATGGAGACACCAGGTACAATGAGCAGTTCTTC; CDR3: CASSPDGDTRYNEQFF
V: TRBV7-9; J: TRBJ1-2; size: NA; D: NA; DNA: TGTGCCAGCAGCCCAGACCGGGTGAGTGGCGCGGACTATGGCTACACCTTC; CDR3: CASSPDRVSGADYGYTF
V: TRBV10-3; J: TRBJ1-6; size: NA; D: TRBD1; DNA: TGTGCCATCAGTGACCTGCGGGACAGCGATAATTCACCCCTCCACTTT; CDR3: CAISDLRDSDNSPLHF
V: TRBV29-1; J: TRBJ2-1; size: NA; D: NA; DNA: TGCAGCGCCACACTGGGGGCCAGGGTTATGGGCAATGAGCAGTTCTTC; CDR3: CSATLGARVMGNEQFF
V: TRBV9; J: TRBJ2-5; size: NA; D: TRBD2; DNA: TGTGCCAGCAGCGTCAGTAGCGGGATGATTCAAGAGACCCAGTACTTC; CDR3: CASSVSSGMIQETQYF
V: TRBV19; J: TRBJ2-7; size: few; D: TRBD1; DNA: TGTGCCAGTAGTTTAGCAGGGGGCTACGAGCAGTACTTC; CDR3: CASSLAGGYEQYF
V: TRBV28; J: TRBJ2-7; size: NA; D: TRBD2; DNA: TGTGCCAGCAGCCCCATTTGGACTAGCGGGAGGGATCGCAAGTACGAGCAGTACTTC; CDR3: CASSPIWTSGRDRKYEQYF
V: TRBV18; J: TRBJ2-1; size: NA; D: NA; DNA: TGTGCCAGCTCACCCCCCGCCGGCAGTCTGAACAATGAGCAGTTCTTC; CDR3: CASSPPAGSLNNEQFF
V: TRBV6-1; J: TRBJ1-2; size: NA; D: NA; DNA: TGTGCCAGCAGTGAAGGGCAGCCTACCTATGGCTACACCTTC; CDR3: CASSEGQPTYGYTF
V: TRBV5-6; J: TRBJ1-6; size: NA; D: NA; DNA: TGTGCCAGCAGCCTCGAGGGGGTCAGGGTTAATTCACCCCTCCACTTT; CDR3: CASSLEGVRVNSPLHF